The clone carrying this T cell receptor beta chain was counted a single time. The CDR3 consists of 18 residues. V was trimmed by 5 bases and J by 2 bases, leaving 23 bases between them. The second PCR ran roughly 6 to 11 cycles with a sample-barcoded 5' primer and J-beta primers. TCRdb reprocessed the 5' RACE reads with MiXCR, giving one entry per CDR3 protein. The sample includes roughly 800,000 distinct CDR3 sequences, 58% seen only once; the top ten take approximately 20%. These data originate in a study of blood T cells in healthy people across ages. This sequence was found in a man aged 25 to 40 in good health. The sequencing sample was made of blood. The chain carries TRBV12-3 or TRBV12-4 and TRBJ2-3, with D perhaps being TRBD1 or TRBD2 (5 bases each). CDR3 in DNA: TGTGCCAGCAGTCCCCTCCCCATGGGGACCGTCCCCACAGATACGCAGTATTTT. Encoded protein: CASSPLPMGTVPTDTQYF.